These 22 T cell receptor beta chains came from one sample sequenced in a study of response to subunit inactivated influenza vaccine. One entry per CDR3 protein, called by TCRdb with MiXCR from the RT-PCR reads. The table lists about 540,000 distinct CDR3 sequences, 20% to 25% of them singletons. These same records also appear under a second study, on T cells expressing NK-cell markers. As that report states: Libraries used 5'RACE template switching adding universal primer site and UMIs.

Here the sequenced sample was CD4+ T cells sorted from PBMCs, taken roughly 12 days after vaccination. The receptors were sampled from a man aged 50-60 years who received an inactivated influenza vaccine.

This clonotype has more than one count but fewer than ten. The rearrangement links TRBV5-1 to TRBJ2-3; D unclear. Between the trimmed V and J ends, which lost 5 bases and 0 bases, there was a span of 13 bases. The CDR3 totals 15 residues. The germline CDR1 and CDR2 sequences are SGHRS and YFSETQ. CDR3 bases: TGCGCCAGCAGTTACCGGATTTCTAGCACAGATACGCAGTATTTT. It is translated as CASSYRISSTDTQYF.

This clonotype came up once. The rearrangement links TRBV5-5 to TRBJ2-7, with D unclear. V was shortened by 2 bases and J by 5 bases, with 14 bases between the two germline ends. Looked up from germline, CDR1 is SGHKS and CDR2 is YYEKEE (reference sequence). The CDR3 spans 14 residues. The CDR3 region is CASSLKHGNDEQYF. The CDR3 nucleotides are TGTGCCAGCAGCTTAAAACACGGAAACGACGAGCAGTACTTC.

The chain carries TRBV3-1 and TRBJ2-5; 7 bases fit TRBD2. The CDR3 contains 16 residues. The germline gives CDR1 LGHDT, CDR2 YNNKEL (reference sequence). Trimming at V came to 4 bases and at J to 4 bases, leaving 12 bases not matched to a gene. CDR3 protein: CASSPPGGLVGETQYF. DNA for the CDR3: TGTGCCAGCAGCCCCCCCGGTGGACTAGTTGGAGAGACCCAGTACTTC.

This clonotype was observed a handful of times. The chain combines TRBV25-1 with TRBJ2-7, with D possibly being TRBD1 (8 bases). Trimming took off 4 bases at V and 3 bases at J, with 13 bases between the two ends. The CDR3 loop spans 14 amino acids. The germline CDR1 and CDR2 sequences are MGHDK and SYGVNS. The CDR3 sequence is CASSGTGGDYEQYF. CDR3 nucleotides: TGTGCCAGCAGTGGAACAGGGGGGGACTACGAGCAGTACTTC.

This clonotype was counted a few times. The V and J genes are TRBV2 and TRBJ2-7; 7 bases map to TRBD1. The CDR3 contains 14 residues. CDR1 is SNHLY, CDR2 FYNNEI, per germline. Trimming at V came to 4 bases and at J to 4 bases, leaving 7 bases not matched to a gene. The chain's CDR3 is CASSGGSRGYEQYF. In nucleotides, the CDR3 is TGTGCCAGCAGTGGTGGGTCCAGGGGGTACGAGCAGTACTTC.

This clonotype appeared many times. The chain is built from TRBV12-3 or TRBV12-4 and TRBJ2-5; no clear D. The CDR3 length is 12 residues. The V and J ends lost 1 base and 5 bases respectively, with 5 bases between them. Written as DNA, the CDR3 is TGTGCCAGCAGTTTAGGGTGGGAGACCCAGTACTTC. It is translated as CASSLGWETQYF.

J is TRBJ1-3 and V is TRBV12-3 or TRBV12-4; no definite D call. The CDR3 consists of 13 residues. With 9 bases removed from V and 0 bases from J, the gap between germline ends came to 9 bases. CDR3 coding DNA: TGTGCCAGTTCCCAGTACTCTGGAAACACCATATATTTT. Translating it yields CASSQYSGNTIYF.

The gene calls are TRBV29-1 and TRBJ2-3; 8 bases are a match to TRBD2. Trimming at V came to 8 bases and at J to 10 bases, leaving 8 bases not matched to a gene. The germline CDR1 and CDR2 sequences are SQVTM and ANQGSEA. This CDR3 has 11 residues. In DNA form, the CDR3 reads TGCAGCCCTCCGCCCGGGGGGGCGCAGTATTTT. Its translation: CSPPPGGAQYF.

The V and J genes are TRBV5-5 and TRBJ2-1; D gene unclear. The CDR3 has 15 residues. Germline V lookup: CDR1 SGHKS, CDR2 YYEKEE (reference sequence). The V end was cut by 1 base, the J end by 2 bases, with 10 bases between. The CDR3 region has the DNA TGTGCCAGCAGCTTGTTCGGCCAGGCCTACAATGAGCAGTTCTTC. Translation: CASSLFGQAYNEQFF. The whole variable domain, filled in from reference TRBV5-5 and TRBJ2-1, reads DAGVTQSPTHLIKTRGQQVTLRCSPISGHKSVSWYQQVLGQGPQFIFQYYEKEERGRGNFPDRFSARQFPNYSSELNVNALLLGDSALYLCASSLFGQAYNEQFFGPGTRLTVL.

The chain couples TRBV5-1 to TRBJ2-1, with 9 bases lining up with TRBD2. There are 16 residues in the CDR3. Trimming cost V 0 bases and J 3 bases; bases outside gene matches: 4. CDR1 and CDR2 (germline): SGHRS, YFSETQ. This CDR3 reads CASSLGTSANYNEQFF. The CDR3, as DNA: TGCGCCAGCAGCTTGGGGACTAGCGCCAACTACAATGAGCAGTTCTTC.

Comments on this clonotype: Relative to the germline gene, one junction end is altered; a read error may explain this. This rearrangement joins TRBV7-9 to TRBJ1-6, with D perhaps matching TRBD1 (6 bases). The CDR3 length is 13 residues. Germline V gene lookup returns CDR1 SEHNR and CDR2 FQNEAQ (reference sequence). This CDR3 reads CASSLAGVSPLDF. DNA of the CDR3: TGTGCCAGCAGCTTGGCAGGGGTCTCACCCCTCGACTTT.

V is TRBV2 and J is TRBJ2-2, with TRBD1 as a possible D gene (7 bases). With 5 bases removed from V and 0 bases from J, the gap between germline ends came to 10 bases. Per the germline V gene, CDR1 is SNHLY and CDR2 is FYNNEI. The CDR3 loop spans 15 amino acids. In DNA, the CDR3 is TGTGCCAGCAGTCAGGGGGGAACGAACACCGGGGAGCTGTTTTTT. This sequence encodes CASSQGGTNTGELFF.

The CDR3 loop reads CASSAGTGWETQYF. Here the CDR3 DNA reads TGCGCCAGCAGCGCCGGGACAGGGTGGGAGACCCAGTACTTC. The chain joins TRBV5-1 to TRBJ2-5; 9 nucleotides line up with TRBD1. CDR1 and CDR2 from the germline V gene are SGHRS and YFSETQ. V was clipped by 4 bases and J by 5 bases; unmatched bases: 6. The CDR3 is made up of 14 amino acids. Full variable domain (missing parts from reference TRBV5-1 and TRBJ2-5): KAGVTQTPRYLIKTRGQQVTLSCSPISGHRSVSWYQQTPGQGLQFLFEYFSETQRNKGNFPGRFSGRQFSNSRSEMNVSTLELGDSALYLCASSAGTGWETQYFGPGTRLLVL.

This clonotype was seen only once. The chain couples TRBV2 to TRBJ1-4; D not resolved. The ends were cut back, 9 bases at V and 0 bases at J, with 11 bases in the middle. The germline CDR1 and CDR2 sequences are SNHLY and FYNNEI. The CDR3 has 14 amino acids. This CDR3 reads CASTWTATNEKLFF. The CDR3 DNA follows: TGTGCCAGTACGTGGACTGCAACTAATGAAAAACTGTTTTTT.

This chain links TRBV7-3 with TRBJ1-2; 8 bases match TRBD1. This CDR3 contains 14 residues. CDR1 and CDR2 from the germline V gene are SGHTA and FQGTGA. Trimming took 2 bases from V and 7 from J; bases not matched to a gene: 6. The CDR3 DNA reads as TGTGCCAGCAGCTTAGGGACAGGCTCCCTTGGCTACACCTTC. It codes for CASSLGTGSLGYTF.

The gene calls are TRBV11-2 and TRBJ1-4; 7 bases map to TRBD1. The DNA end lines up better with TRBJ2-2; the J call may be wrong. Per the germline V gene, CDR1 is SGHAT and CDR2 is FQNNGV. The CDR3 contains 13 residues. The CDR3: CASSSGTVGELFF. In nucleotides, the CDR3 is TGTGCCAGCAGCTCCGGGACAGTGGGGGAGCTGTTTTTT.

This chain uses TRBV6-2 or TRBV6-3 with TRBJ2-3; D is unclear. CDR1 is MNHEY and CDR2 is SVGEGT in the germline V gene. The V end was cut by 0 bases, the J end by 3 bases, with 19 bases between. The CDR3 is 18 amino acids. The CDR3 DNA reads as TGTGCCAGCAGTTACTCGTTTTCCCCGGAAACAGCAACAGATACGCAGTATTTT. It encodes CASSYSFSPETATDTQYF.

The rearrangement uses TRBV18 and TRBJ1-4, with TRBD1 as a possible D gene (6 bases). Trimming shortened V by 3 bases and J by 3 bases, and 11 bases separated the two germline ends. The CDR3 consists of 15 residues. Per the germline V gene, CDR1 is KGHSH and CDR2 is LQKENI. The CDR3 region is CASSPGGSANEKLFF. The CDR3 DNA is TGTGCCAGCTCACCTGGGGGCTCGGCTAATGAAAAACTGTTTTTT.

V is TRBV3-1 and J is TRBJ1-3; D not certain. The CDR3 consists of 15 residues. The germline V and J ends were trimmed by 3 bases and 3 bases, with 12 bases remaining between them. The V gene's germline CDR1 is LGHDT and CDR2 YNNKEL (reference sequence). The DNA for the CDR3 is TGTGCCAGCAGCCAGCTCCAAGGTTTTGGAAACACCATATATTTT. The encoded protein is CASSQLQGFGNTIYF.

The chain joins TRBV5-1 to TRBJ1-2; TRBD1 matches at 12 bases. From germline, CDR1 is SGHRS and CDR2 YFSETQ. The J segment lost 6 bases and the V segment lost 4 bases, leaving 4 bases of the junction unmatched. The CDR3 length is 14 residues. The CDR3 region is CASSPGTGGDGYTF. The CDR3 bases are TGCGCCAGCAGCCCTGGGACAGGGGGCGATGGCTACACCTTC.

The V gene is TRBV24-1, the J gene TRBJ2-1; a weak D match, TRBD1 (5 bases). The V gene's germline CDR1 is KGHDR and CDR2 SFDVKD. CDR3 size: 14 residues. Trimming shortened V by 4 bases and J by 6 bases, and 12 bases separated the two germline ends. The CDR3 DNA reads TGTGCCACCAGTGACTCGAGACAGCTCAATGAGCAGTTCTTC. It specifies CATSDSRQLNEQFF.

The CDR3 reads CASSEKDRGLSGEQYF. CDR3 DNA: TGTGCCAGCAGTGAAAAGGACAGAGGACTATCGGGCGAGCAGTACTTC. This sequence joins TRBV2 and TRBJ2-7; tentatively, D is TRBD1 or TRBD2 (6 bases each). The germline CDR1 and CDR2 sequences are SNHLY and FYNNEI. V lost 2 bases and J 6 bases, leaving 20 bases between the germline ends. The CDR3 runs to 16 residues.